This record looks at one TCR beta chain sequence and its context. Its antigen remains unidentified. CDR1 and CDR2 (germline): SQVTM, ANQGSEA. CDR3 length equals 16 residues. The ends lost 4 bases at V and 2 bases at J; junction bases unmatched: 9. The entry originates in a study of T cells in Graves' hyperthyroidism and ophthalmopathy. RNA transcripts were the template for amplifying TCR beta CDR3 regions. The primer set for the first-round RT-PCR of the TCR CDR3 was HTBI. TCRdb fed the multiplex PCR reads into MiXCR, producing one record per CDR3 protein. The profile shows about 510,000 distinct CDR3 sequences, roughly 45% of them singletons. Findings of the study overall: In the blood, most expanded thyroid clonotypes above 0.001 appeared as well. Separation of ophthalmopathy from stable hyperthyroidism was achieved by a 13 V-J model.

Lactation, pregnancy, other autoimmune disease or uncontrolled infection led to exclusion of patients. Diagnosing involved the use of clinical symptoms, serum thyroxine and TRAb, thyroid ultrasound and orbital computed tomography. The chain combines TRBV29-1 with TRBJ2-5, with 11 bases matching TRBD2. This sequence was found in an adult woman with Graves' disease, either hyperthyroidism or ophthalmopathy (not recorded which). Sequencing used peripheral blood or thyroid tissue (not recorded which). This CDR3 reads CSVGLAGGPKQETQYF. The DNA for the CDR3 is TGCAGCGTTGGCTTAGCGGGAGGGCCTAAACAAGAGACCCAGTACTTC.